These 21 T cell receptor beta chains were all obtained from the same sample, sequenced in a study of glioma-infiltrating T cells after dendritic cell vaccination. The protocol was immunoSEQ multiplex PCR, while the TCRdb copy is restricted to in-frame clones and leaves out a portion. Here the sample spans roughly 96,000 clones, about four fifths being singletons. The sequenced sample was blood, obtained before dendritic cell vaccination. The receptors come from a human donor with glioblastoma.

Only one count was recorded for this clone. The rearrangement joins TRBV7-8 to TRBJ2-1; D not certain. Germline V gene data show CDR1 as SGHVS and CDR2 as FQNEAQ. V lost 2 bases, J lost 6 bases, and 8 bases lay in between. The CDR3 has 13 residues. The CDR3 reads CASSLRVPNEQFF. The DNA of the CDR3 is TGTGCCAGCAGCTTAAGAGTTCCCAATGAGCAGTTCTTC. Full variable domain (rest looked up from reference TRBV7-8 and TRBJ2-1): GAGVSQSPRYKVAKRGQDVALRCDPISGHVSLFWYQQALGQGPEFLTYFQNEAQLDKSGLPSDRFFAERPEGSVSTLKIQRTQQEDSAVYLCASSLRVPNEQFFGPGTRLTVL.

The chain uses TRBV5-1 and TRBJ2-7; 10 nucleotides match TRBD2. The CDR3 is made up of 14 amino acids. V lost 6 bases, J lost 6 bases, and 9 bases stayed unmatched. Germline CDR1 is SGHRS and CDR2 is YFSETQ. CDR3 amino acids: CASKLLAGSGEQYF. The CDR3 nucleotides are TGCGCCAGCAAACTACTAGCGGGATCGGGCGAGCAGTACTTC.

The rearrangement uses TRBV10-2 and TRBJ2-7, with TRBD1 as a possible D gene (6 bases). Per the germline V gene, CDR1 is WSHSY and CDR2 is SAAADI. This CDR3 region has 13 residues. With 2 bases removed from V and 2 bases from J, the gap between germline ends came to 7 bases. The chain's CDR3 is CASSETGTYEQYF. For the CDR3, the DNA is TGCGCCAGCAGTGAGACAGGGACCTACGAGCAGTACTTC.

The chain carries TRBV9 and TRBJ2-3; 8 nucleotides match TRBD1. The V and J ends lost 0 bases and 2 bases, in that order; junction bases with no gene match: 5. The V gene's germline CDR1 is SGDLS and CDR2 YYNGEE. The CDR3 totals 16 residues. DNA of the CDR3: TGTGCCAGCAGCGTAGCACAGGGGGTCCCCACAGATACGCAGTATTTT. Amino acids: CASSVAQGVPTDTQYF.

The CDR3 sequence: CASSPRDRGPYEQYF. CDR3 sequence (DNA): TGCGCCAGCAGCCCCCGGGACAGGGGACCCTACGAGCAGTACTTC. The rearrangement links TRBV4-1 to TRBJ2-7; 10 bases fit TRBD1. This CDR3 is 15 amino acids long. The trim removed 4 bases at V and 2 bases at J, leaving 5 bases unmatched. Germline values: CDR1 MGHRA, CDR2 YSYEKL.

This clone turned up a few times. The chain couples TRBV6-5 to TRBJ2-7; 8 nucleotides match TRBD2. CDR1 and CDR2 (germline): MNHEY, SVGAGI. The CDR3 is 15 amino acids. With V trimmed by 5 bases and J by 5 bases, 11 bases remained unmatched. The CDR3 here is CASSRGGEIRDEQYF. DNA for the CDR3: TGTGCCAGCAGTCGGGGGGGGGAGATCCGGGACGAGCAGTACTTC.

This chain joins TRBV4-2 and TRBJ2-5; 10 bases align to TRBD2. V gave up 1 base and J gave up 1 base; unmatched junction bases: 3. Germline CDR1 reads LGHNA; CDR2 reads YNFKEQ. CDR3 length equals 16 residues. Here the CDR3 reads CASSQAASGGQETQYF. CDR3 bases: TGTGCCAGCAGCCAAGCGGCTAGCGGGGGCCAAGAGACCCAGTACTTC.

The chain uses TRBV30 and TRBJ2-5; 7 nucleotides align to TRBD1. Germline V gene sequence: CDR1 GTSNPN, CDR2 SVGIG (reference sequence). The CDR3 has 12 amino acids. Trimming at V came to 2 bases and at J to 5 bases, leaving 2 bases not matched to a gene. For the CDR3, the DNA is TGTGCCTGGAGTTGGGGACAGGAGACCCAGTACTTC. As protein: CAWSWGQETQYF.

The CDR3 is CASSLLYPSGTNTEAFF. The CDR3 nucleotides are TGTGCCAGCAGTTTATTGTATCCCTCCGGTACGAACACTGAAGCTTTCTTT. The V call is TRBV28, the J call TRBJ1-1; no clear D. From germline, CDR1 is MDHEN and CDR2 SYDVKM. V was cut by 1 base and J by 1 base, with 16 bases left in between. The length of the CDR3 is 17 residues.

This clone was seen a handful of times. The chain employs TRBV10-3 and TRBJ1-4; 9 bases line up with TRBD1. Germline lookup yields CDR1 ENHRY and CDR2 SYGVKD. The junction had 1 base not matched to a gene; V was cut back by 3 bases and J by 8 bases. CDR3 length: 13 residues. CDR3 protein: CAISEGTGEKLFF. In nucleotides, the CDR3 is TGTGCCATCAGTGAAGGGACAGGGGAAAAACTGTTTTTT.

This clone was observed a handful of times. The chain joins TRBV5-4 to TRBJ1-3, with a possible D match to TRBD1 (6 bases). The CDR3 spans 16 residues. Germline CDR1 and CDR2: SGHNT and YYREEE (reference sequence). V was clipped by 4 bases and J by 0 bases, with 14 bases between them. CDR3 amino acids: CASSPGQPHSGNTIYF. In DNA form, the CDR3 reads TGTGCCAGCAGCCCCGGACAGCCTCACTCTGGAAACACCATATATTTT.

The chain couples TRBV9 to TRBJ2-6; TRBD1 matches 7 bases. This CDR3 contains 17 residues. Germline-derived CDR1 and CDR2 are SGDLS and YYNGEE. The V and J ends lost 3 bases and 3 bases, in that order; junction bases with no gene match: 9. CDR3 in amino acids: CASSARTGDSGANVLTF. The CDR3 nucleotides read TGTGCCAGCAGCGCAAGAACAGGGGATAGTGGGGCCAACGTCCTGACTTTC. The full variable domain, with the rest looked up from reference TRBV9 and TRBJ2-6, is DSGVTQTPKHLITATGQRVTLRCSPRSGDLSVYWYQQSLDQGLQFLIQYYNGEERAKGNILERFSAQQFPDLHSELNLSSLELGDSALYFCASSARTGDSGANVLTFGAGSRLTVL.

CDR3 loop: CASSLVGAGTEAFF. CDR3 nucleotide sequence: TGCGCCAGCAGCTTGGTTGGTGCGGGCACTGAAGCTTTCTTT. The chain uses TRBV5-1 and TRBJ1-1; D uncertain. The CDR3 has 14 amino acids. Germline V CDR1 and CDR2: SGHRS, YFSETQ. V was pared by 0 bases and J by 4 bases, with 10 bases between.

This clone was detected once. The chain employs TRBV2 and TRBJ2-7; TRBD2 might be the D (6 bases). This CDR3 spans 14 amino acids. Trimming shortened V by 6 bases and J by 3 bases, and 15 bases separated the two germline ends. CDR1 and CDR2 (germline): SNHLY, FYNNEI. DNA for the CDR3: TGTGCCAGCAGGAGCGGGCCTACACTCTACGAGCAGTACTTC. Protein sequence: CASRSGPTLYEQYF.

The chain uses TRBV7-9 and TRBJ1-1; D perhaps matches TRBD1 (5 bases). Germline CDR1 and CDR2: SEHNR and FQNEAQ (reference sequence). The length of the CDR3 is 15 residues. Trimming took 5 bases from V and 3 from J, leaving 16 bases between them. This chain's CDR3 is CASSPQGGGDTEAFF. CDR3 DNA sequence: TGTGCCAGCAGCCCGCAGGGCGGTGGCGACACTGAAGCTTTCTTT.

This clone showed up just a few times. The chain recombines TRBV4-1 with TRBJ2-1; D call uncertain. Trimming took off 3 bases at V and 13 bases at J, with 19 bases between the two ends. The CDR3 covers 14 residues. CDR1 is MGHRA, CDR2 YSYEKL, per germline. CDR3 sequence reads: CASSHPANGDFQFF. CDR3 in DNA: TGCGCCAGCAGCCACCCAGCTAACGGAGACTTCCAGTTCTTC.

The chain links TRBV18 to TRBJ1-1; D unclear. This CDR3 contains 14 residues. The germline V gene has CDR1 KGHSH and CDR2 LQKENI. The V and J ends lost 1 base and 4 bases respectively, with 10 bases between them. CDR3 amino acids: CASSPRTRATEAFF. The CDR3 bases are TGTGCCAGCTCACCACGAACCCGCGCCACTGAAGCTTTCTTT.

The rearrangement joins TRBV9 to TRBJ1-3; D uncertain. CDR1 and CDR2 (germline): SGDLS, YYNGEE. The CDR3 spans 16 residues. With 4 bases removed from V and 0 bases from J, the gap between germline ends came to 14 bases. CDR3 loop: CASSSFAGYSGNTIYF. CDR3 DNA: TGTGCCAGCAGCTCGTTTGCAGGCTACTCTGGAAACACCATATATTTT.

This clone has only a few counts. This chain uses TRBV2 with TRBJ2-7, with a tentative D call TRBD2 (5 bases). The germline V gene encodes CDR1 SNHLY and CDR2 FYNNEI. V lost 6 bases to trimming and J lost 5 bases, with 17 bases between them. This CDR3 is built from 14 residues. CDR3 bases: TGTGCCAGCAGGATCCGAATACTAGTTGACGAGCAGTACTTC. Its protein product is CASRIRILVDEQYF.

The chain couples TRBV18 to TRBJ2-1; D remains ambiguous. Trimming left V 4 bases short and J 5 bases short, with 6 bases between. Germline CDR1 and CDR2: KGHSH and LQKENI. The CDR3 extends over 12 amino acids. For the CDR3, the DNA is TGTGCCAGCTCACTTCTAGACAATGAGCAGTTCTTC. As protein: CASSLLDNEQFF.

This sequence joins TRBV5-6 and TRBJ2-3; TRBD2 matches 10 bases. This CDR3 contains 13 residues. V shed 6 bases and J 9 bases; nucleotides not matched to a gene: 7. From germline, CDR1 is SGHDT and CDR2 YYEEEE. The CDR3 bases are TGTGCCAGCACCCGGCAAGCGGGGGGGACGCAGTATTTT. This translates into CASTRQAGGTQYF.